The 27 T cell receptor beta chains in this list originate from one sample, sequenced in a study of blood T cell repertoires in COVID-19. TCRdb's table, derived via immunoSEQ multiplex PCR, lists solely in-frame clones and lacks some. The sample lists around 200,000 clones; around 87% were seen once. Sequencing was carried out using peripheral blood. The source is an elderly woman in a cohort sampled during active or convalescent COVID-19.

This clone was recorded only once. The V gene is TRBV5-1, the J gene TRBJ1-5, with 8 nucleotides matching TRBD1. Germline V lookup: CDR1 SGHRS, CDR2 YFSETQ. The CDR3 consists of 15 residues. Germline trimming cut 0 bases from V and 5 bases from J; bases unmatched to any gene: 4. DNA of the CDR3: TGCGCCAGCAGCTTGGAGGGACAGGATTATCAGCCCCAGCATTTT. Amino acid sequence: CASSLEGQDYQPQHF.

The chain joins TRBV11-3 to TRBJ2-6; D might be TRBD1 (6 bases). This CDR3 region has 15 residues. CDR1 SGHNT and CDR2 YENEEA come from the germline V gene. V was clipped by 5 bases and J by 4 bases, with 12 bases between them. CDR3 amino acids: CASSKGVTGANVLTF. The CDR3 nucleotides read TGTGCCAGCAGCAAGGGGGTGACGGGGGCCAACGTCCTGACTTTC. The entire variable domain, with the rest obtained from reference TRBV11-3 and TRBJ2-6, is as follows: EAGVVQSPRYKIIEKKQPVAFWCNPISGHNTLYWYLQNLGQGPELLIRYENEEAVDDSQLPKDRFSAERLKGVDSTLKIQPAELGDSAVYLCASSKGVTGANVLTFGAGSRLTVL.

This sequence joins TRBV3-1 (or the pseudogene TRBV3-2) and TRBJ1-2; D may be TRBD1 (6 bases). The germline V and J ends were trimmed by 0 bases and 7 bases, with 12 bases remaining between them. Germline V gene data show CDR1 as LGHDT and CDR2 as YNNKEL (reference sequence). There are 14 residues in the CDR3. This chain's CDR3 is CASSQDPWTVGYTF. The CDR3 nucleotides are TGTGCCAGCAGCCAAGATCCGTGGACAGTTGGCTACACCTTC.

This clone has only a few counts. As DNA, the CDR3 is TGTGCCATCAAAGTAGCAGGGGGCTTCGGAGACACTGAAGCTTTCTTT. Its protein product is CAIKVAGGFGDTEAFF. The genes are TRBV10-3 and TRBJ1-1, with 8 bases matching TRBD1. Per the germline V gene, CDR1 is ENHRY and CDR2 is SYGVKD. The CDR3 is 16 amino acids. With V trimmed by 7 bases and J by 3 bases, 13 bases remained unmatched.

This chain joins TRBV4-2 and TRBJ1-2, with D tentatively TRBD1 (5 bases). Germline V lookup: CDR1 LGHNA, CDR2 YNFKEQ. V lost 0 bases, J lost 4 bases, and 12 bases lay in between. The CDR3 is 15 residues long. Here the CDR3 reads CASSQDVRRGYGYTF. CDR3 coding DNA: TGTGCCAGCAGCCAAGATGTCCGAAGGGGCTATGGCTACACCTTC.

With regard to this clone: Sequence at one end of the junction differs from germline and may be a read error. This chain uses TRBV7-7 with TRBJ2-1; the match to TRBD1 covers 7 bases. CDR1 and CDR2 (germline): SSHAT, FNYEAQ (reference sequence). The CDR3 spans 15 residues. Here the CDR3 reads CASSLDRVLGNEQFF. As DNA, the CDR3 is TGTGCTAGCAGCCTCGACAGGGTTTTAGGCAATGAGCAGTTCTTC.

Here the CDR3 DNA reads TGTGCCTGGAGTGTACTGGGCTATAGCAATCAGCCCCAGCATTTT. It specifies CAWSVLGYSNQPQHF. The J gene is TRBJ1-5, the V gene TRBV30, with D unclear. Germline values: CDR1 GTSNPN, CDR2 SVGIG (reference sequence). Deletions cut 0 bases from V and 0 bases from J, with 9 bases between. The CDR3 is 15 amino acids.

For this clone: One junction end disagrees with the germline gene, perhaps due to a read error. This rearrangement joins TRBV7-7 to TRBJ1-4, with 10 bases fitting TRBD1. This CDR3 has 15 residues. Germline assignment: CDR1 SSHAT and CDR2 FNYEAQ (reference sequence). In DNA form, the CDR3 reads TGTGCTAGCAGCTTGGGACAGGGGATCGGTGAAAAACTGTTTTTT. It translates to CASSLGQGIGEKLFF.

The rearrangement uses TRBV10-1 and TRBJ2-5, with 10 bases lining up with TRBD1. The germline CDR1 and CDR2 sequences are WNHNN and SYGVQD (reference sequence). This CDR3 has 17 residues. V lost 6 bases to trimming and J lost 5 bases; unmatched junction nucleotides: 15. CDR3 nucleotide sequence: TGCGCCAGCAGGCACCGGGACAGGGGCCCCGGATGCGAGACCCAGTACTTC. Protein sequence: CASRHRDRGPGCETQYF.

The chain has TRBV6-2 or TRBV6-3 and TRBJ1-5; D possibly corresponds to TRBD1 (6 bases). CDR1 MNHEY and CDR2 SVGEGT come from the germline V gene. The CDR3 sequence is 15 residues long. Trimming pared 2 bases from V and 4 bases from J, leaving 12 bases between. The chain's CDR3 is CASSYGQTHNQPQHF. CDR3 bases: TGTGCCAGCAGTTACGGACAGACTCATAATCAGCCCCAGCATTTT.

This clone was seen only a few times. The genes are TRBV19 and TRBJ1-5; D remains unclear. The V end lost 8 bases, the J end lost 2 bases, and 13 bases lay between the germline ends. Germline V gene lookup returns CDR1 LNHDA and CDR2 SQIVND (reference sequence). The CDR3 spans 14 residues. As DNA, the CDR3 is TGTGCCAGTGGACTGCGTCCTGGCAATCAGCCCCAGCATTTT. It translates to CASGLRPGNQPQHF.

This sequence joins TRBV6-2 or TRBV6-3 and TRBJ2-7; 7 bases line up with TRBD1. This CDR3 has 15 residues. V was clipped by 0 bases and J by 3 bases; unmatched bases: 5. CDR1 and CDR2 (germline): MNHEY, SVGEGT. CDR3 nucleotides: TGTGCCAGCAGTTACTCGTGGACAGGAAACTACGAGCAGTACTTC. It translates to CASSYSWTGNYEQYF.

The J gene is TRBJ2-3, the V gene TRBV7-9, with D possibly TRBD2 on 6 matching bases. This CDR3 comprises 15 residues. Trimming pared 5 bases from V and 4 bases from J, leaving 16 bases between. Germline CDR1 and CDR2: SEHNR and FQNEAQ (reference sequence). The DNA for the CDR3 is TGTGCCAGCAGCGTGGGAGGTGGGAGCTCAGATACGCAGTATTTT. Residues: CASSVGGGSSDTQYF.

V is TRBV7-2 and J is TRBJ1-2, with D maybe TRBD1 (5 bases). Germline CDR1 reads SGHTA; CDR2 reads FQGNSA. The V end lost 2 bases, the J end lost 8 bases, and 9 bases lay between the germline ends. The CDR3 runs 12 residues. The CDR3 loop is CASSLRGGGYTF. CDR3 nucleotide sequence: TGTGCCAGCAGCTTAAGGGGTGGCGGCTACACCTTC. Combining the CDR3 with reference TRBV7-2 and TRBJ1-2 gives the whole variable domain GAGVSQSPSNKVTEKGKDVELRCDPISGHTALYWYRQSLGQGLEFLIYFQGNSAPDKSGLPSDRFSAERTGGSVSTLTIQRTQQEDSAVYLCASSLRGGGYTFGSGTRLTVV.

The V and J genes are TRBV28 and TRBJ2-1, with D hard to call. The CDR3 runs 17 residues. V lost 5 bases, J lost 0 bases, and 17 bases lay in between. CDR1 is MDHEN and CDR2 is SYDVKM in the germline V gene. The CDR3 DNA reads TGTGCCAGCAGTAGTCCCTCTCGCGGCCTCTCCTACAATGAGCAGTTCTTC. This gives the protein CASSSPSRGLSYNEQFF.

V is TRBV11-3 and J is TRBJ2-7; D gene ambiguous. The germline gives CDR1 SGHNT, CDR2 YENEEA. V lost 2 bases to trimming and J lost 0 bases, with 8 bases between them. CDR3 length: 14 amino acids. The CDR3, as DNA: TGTGCCAGCAGCTTACTAAAAGCCTCCTACGAGCAGTACTTC. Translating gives CASSLLKASYEQYF. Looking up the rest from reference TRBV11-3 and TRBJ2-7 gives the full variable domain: EAGVVQSPRYKIIEKKQPVAFWCNPISGHNTLYWYLQNLGQGPELLIRYENEEAVDDSQLPKDRFSAERLKGVDSTLKIQPAELGDSAVYLCASSLLKASYEQYFGPGTRLTVT.

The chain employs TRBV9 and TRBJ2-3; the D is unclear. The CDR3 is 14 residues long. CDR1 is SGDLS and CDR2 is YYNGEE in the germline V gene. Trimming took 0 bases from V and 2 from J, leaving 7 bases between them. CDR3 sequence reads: CASSVGTHTDTQYF. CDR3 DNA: TGTGCCAGCAGCGTAGGTACTCACACAGATACGCAGTATTTT.

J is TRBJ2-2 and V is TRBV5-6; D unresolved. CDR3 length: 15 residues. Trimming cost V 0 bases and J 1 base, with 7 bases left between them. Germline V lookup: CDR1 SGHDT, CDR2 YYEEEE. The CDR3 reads CASSLGHQNTGELFF. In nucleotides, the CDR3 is TGTGCCAGCAGCTTGGGACATCAGAACACCGGGGAGCTGTTTTTT.

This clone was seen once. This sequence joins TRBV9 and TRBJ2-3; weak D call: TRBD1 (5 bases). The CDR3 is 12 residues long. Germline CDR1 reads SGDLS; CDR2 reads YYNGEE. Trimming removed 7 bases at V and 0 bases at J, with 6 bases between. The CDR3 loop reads CASGASTDTQYF. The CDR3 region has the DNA TGTGCCAGCGGGGCAAGCACAGATACGCAGTATTTT.

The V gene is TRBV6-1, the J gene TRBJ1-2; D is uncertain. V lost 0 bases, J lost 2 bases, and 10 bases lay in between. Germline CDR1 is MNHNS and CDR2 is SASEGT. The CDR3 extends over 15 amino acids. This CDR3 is CASSEAYQVNYGYTF. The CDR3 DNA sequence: TGTGCCAGCAGTGAAGCGTACCAGGTCAACTATGGCTACACCTTC.

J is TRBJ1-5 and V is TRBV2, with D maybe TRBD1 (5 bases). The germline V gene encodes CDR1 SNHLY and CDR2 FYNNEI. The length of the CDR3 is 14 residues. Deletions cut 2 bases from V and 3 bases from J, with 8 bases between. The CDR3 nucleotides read TGTGCCAGCAGTGAATCGGGGGTCAATCAGCCCCAGCATTTT. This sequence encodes CASSESGVNQPQHF.

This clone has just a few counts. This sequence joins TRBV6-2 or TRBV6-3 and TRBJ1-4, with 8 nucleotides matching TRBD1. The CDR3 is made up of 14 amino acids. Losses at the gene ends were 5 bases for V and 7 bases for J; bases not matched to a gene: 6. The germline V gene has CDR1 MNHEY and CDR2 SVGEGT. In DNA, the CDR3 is TGTGCCAGCAGTCAGACCACAGGGGGTGAAAAACTGTTTTTT. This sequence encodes CASSQTTGGEKLFF.

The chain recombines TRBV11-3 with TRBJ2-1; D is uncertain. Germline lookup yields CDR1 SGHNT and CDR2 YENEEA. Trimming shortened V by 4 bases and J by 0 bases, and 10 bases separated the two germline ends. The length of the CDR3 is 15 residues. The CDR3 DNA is TGTGCCAGCAGCTCGACACTGAGCTCCTACAATGAGCAGTTCTTC. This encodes CASSSTLSSYNEQFF.

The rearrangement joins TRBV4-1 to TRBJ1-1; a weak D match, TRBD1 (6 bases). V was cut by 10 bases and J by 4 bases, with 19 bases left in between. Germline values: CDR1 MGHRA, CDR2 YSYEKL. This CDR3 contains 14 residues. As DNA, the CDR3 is TGCGCCACTACCAGGGGAGGGTGGCCCACTGAAGCTTTCTTT. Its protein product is CATTRGGWPTEAFF.

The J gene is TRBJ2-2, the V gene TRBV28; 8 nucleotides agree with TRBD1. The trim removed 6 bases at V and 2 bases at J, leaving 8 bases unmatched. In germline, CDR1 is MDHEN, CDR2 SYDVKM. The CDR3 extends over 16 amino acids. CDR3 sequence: CASRAGQVFNTGELFF. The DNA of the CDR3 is TGTGCCAGCAGGGCGGGACAGGTCTTTAACACCGGGGAGCTGTTTTTT.

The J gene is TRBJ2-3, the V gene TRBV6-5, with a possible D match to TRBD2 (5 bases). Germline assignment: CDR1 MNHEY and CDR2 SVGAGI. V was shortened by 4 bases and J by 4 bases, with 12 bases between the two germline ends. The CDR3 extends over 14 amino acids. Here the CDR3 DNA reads TGTGCCAGCAGTTTTACGGGGTTTGCAGATACGCAGTATTTT. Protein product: CASSFTGFADTQYF.

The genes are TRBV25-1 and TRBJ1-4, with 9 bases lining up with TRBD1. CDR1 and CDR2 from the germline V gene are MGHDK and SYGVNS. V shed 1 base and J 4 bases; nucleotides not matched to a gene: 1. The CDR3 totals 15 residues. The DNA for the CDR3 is TGTGCCAGCAGTGAATCGACAGGGGGTAATGAAAAACTGTTTTTT. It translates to CASSESTGGNEKLFF.